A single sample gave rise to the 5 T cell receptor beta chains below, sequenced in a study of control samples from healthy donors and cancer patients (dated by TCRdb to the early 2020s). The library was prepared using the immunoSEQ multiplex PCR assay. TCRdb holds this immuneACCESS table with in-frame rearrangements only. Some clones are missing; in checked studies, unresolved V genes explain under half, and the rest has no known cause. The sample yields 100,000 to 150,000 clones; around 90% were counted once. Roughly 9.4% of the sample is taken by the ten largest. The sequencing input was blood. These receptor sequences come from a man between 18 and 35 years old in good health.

The CDR3 sequence: CSVEDSAAGSSYEQYF. CDR3 in DNA: TGCAGCGTTGAAGATTCAGCGGCGGGGAGCTCCTACGAGCAGTACTTC. The rearrangement links TRBV29-1 to TRBJ2-7; perhaps TRBD2 as D (6 bases). Germline V gene lookup returns CDR1 SQVTM and CDR2 ANQGSEA. The CDR3 has 16 residues. Deletions cut 0 bases from V and 0 bases from J, with 15 bases between.

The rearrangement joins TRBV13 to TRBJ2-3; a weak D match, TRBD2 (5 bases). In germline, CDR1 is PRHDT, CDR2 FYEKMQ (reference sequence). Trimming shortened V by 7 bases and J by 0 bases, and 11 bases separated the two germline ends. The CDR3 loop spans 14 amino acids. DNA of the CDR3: TGTGCCAGCACCGGGGTGTCGAGCACAGATACGCAGTATTTT. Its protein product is CASTGVSSTDTQYF.

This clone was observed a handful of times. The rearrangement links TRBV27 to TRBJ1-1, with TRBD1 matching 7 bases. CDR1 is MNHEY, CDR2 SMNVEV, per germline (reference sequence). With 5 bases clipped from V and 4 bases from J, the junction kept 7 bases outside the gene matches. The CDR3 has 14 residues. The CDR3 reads CASSATGFITEAFF. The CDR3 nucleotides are TGTGCCAGCAGTGCGACAGGGTTCATCACTGAAGCTTTCTTT.

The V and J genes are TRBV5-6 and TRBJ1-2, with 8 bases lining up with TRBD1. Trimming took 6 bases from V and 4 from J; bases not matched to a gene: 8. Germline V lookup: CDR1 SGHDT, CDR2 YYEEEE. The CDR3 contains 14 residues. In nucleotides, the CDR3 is TGTGCCAGCATCCGCGACAGGGGCAGCTATGGCTACACCTTC. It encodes CASIRDRGSYGYTF.

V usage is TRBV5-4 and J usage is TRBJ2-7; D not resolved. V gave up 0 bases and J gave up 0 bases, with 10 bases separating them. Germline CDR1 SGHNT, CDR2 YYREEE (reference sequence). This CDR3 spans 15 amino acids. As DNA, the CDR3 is TGTGCCAGCAGCTTGGACCGACGGAGCTCCTACGAGCAGTACTTC. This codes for CASSLDRRSSYEQYF. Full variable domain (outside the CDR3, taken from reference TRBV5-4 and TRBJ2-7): ETGVTQSPTHLIKTRGQQVTLRCSSQSGHNTVSWYQQALGQGPQFIFQYYREEENGRGNFPPRFSGLQFPNYSSELNVNALELDDSALYLCASSLDRRSSYEQYFGPGTRLTVT.